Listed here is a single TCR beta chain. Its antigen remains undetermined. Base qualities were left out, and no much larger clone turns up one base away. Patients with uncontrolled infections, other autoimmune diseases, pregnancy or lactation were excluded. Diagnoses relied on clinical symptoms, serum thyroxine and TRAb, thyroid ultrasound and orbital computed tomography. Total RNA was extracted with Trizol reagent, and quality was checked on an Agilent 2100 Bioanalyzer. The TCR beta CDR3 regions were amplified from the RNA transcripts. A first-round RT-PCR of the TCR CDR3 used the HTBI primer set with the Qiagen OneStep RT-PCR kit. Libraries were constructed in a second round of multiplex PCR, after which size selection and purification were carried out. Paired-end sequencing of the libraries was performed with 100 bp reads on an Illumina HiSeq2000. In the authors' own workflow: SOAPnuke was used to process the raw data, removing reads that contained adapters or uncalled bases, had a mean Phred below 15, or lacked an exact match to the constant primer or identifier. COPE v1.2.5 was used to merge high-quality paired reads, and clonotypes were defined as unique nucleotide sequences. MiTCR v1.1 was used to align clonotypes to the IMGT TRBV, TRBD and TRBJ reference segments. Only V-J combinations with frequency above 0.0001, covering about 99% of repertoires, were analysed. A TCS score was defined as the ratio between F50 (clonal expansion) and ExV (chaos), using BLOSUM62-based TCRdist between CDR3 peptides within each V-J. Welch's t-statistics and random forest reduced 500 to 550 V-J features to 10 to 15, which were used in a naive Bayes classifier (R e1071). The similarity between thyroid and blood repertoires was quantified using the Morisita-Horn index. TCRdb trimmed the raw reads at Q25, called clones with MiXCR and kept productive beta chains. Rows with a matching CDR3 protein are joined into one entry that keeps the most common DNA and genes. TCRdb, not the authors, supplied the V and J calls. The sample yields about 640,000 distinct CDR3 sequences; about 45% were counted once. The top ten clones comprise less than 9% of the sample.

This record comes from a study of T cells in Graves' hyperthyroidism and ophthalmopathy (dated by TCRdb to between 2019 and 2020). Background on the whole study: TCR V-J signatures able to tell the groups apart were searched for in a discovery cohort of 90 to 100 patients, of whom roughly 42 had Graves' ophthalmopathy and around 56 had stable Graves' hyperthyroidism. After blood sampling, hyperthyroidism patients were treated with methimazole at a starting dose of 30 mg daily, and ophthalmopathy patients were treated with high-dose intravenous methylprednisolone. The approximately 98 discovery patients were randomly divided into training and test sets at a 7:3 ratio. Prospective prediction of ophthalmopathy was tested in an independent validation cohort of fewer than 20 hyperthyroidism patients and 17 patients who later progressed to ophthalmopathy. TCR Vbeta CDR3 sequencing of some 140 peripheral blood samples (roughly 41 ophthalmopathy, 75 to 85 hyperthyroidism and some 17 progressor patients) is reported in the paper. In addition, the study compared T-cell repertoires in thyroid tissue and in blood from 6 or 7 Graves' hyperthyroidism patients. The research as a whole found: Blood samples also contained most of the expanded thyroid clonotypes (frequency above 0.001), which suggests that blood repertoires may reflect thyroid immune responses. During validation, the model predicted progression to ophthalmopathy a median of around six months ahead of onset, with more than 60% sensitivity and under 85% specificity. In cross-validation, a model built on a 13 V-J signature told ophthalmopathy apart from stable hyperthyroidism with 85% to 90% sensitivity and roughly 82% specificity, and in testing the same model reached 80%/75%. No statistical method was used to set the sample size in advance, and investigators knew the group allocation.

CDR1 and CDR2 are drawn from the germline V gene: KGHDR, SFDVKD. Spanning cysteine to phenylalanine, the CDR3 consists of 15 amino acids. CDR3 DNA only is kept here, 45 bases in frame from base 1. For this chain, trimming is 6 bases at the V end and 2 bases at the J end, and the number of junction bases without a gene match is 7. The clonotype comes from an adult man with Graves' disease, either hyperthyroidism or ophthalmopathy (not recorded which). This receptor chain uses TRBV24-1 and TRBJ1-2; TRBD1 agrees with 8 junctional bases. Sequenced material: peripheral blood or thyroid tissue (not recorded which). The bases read TGTGCCACCAGTTTTCGGACAGGGAGGAACTATGGCTACACCTTC. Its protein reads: CATSFRTGRNYGYTF.